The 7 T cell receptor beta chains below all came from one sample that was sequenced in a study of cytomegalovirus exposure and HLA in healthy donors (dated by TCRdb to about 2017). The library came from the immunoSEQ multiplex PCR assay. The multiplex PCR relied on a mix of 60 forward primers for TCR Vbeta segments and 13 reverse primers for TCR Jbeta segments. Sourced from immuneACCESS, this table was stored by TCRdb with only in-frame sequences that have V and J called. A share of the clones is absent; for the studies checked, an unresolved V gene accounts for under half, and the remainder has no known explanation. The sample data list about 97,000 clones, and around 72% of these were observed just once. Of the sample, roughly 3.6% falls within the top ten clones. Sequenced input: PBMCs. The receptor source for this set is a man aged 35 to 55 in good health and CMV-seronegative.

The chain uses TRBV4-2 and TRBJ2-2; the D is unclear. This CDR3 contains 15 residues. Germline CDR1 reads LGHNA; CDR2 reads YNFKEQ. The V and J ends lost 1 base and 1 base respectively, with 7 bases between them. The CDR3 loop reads CASSQVLLNTGELFF. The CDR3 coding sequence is TGTGCCAGCAGCCAAGTACTTCTGAACACCGGGGAGCTGTTTTTT.

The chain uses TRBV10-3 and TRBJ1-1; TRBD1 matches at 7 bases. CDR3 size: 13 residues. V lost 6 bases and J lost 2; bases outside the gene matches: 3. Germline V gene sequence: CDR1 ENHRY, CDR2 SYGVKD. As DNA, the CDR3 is TGTGCCATCAGGAACAGGGGAAACACTGAAGCTTTCTTT. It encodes CAIRNRGNTEAFF.

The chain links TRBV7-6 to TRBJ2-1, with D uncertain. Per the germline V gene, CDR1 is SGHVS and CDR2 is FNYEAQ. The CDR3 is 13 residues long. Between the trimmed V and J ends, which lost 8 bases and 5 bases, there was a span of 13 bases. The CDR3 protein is CASQPQSHNEQFF. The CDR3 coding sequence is TGTGCCAGCCAACCCCAAAGCCACAATGAGCAGTTCTTC.

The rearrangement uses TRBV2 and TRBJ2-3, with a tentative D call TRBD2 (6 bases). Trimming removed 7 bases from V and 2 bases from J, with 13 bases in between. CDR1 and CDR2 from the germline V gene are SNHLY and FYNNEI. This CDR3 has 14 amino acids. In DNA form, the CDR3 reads TGTGCCAGCATGGGGGGTCTGTCCACAGATACGCAGTATTTT. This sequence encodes CASMGGLSTDTQYF.

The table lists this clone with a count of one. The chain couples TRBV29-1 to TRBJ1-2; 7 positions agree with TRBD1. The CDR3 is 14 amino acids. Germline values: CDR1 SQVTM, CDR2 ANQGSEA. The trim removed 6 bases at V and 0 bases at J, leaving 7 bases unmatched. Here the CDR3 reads CSVVGQTTNYGYTF. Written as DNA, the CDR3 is TGCAGCGTCGTGGGACAGACTACTAACTATGGCTACACCTTC.

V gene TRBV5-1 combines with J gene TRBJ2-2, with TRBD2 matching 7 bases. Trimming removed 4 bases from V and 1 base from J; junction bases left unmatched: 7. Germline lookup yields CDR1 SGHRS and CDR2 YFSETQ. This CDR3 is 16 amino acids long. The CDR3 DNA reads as TGCGCCAGCAGCGAGACCACTAGCGAGAACACCGGGGAGCTGTTTTTT. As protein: CASSETTSENTGELFF.

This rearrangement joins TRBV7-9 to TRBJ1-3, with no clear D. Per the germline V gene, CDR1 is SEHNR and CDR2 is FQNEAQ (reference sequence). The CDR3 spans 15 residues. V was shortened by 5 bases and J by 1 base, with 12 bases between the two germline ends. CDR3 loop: CASSLMIGSGNTIYF. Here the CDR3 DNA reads TGTGCCAGCAGCCTCATGATCGGGTCTGGAAACACCATATATTTT.